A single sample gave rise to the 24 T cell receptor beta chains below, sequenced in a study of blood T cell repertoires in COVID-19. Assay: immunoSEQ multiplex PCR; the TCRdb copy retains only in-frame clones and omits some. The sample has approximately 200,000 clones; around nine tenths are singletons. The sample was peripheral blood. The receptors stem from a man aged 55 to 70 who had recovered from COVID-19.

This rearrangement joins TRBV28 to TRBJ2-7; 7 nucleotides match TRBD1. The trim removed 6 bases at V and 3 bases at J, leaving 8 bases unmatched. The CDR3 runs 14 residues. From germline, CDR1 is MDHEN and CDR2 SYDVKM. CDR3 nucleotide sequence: TGTGCCAGCAGCCCCTCGAGGACAGGCTACGAGCAGTACTTC. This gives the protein CASSPSRTGYEQYF.

The CDR3 nucleotides read TGTGCCAGCAGCTTAGGGCTTGGGGGGATCGAAAAACTGTTTTTT. Encoded protein: CASSLGLGGIEKLFF. The chain combines TRBV13 with TRBJ1-4; a weak D match, TRBD1 (5 bases). CDR3 length: 15 amino acids. The germline V gene has CDR1 PRHDT and CDR2 FYEKMQ (reference sequence). Trimming cost V 0 bases and J 8 bases, with 13 bases left between them.

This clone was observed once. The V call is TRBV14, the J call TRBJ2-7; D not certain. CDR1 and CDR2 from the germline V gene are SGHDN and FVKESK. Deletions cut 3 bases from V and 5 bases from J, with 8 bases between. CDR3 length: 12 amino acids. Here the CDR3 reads CASSQLSNEQYF. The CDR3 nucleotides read TGTGCCAGCAGCCAGCTATCGAACGAGCAGTACTTC.

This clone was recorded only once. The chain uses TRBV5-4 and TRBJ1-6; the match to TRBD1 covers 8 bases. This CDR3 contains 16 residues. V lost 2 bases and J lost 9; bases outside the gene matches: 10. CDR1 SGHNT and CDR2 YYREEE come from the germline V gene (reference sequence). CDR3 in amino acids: CASSLTPGQVVSPLHF. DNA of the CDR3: TGTGCCAGCAGCTTAACTCCGGGACAGGTGGTTTCACCCCTCCACTTT.

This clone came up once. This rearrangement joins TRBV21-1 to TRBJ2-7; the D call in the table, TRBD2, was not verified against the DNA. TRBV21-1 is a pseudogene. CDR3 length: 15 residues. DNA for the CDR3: TGTGCCAGCAGCACCACTAGCGGGAGGAAGAGCGAGCAGTACTTC. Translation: CASSTTSGRKSEQYF.

DNA for the CDR3: TGTGCCAGCAGTTCCCTACATGCAGGGGGCTACACCTTC. This codes for CASSSLHAGGYTF. The gene calls are TRBV6-5 and TRBJ1-2; TRBD1 is a possible D gene (5 bases). Trimming took 4 bases from V and 8 from J, leaving 14 bases between them. Per the germline V gene, CDR1 is MNHEY and CDR2 is SVGAGI. CDR3 length equals 13 residues.

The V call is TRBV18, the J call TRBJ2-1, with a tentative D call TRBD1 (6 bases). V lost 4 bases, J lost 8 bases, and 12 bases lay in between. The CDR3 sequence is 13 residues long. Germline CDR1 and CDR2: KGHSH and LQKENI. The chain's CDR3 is CASSQTQGYEQFF. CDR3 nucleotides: TGTGCCAGCTCACAAACACAGGGCTATGAGCAGTTCTTC.

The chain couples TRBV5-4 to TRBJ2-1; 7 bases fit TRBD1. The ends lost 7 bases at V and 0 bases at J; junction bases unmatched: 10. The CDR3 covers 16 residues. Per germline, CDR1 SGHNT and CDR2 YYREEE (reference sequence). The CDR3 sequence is CASLRQGTSSYNEQFF. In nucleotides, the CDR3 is TGTGCCAGCCTCAGACAGGGTACCAGCTCCTACAATGAGCAGTTCTTC. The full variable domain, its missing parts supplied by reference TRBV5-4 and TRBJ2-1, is ETGVTQSPTHLIKTRGQQVTLRCSSQSGHNTVSWYQQALGQGPQFIFQYYREEENGRGNFPPRFSGLQFPNYSSELNVNALELDDSALYLCASLRQGTSSYNEQFFGPGTRLTVL.

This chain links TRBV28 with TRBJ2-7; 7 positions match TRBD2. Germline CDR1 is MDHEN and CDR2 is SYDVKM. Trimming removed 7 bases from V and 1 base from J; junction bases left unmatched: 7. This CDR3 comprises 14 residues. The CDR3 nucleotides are TGTGCCAGCACGGGGGGTTACCGATCCTACGAGCAGTACTTC. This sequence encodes CASTGGYRSYEQYF. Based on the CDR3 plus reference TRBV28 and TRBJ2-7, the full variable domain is DVKVTQSSRYLVKRTGEKVFLECVQDMDHENMFWYRQDPGLGLRLIYFSYDVKMKEKGDIPEGYSVSREKKERFSLILESASTNQTSMYLCASTGGYRSYEQYFGPGTRLTVT.

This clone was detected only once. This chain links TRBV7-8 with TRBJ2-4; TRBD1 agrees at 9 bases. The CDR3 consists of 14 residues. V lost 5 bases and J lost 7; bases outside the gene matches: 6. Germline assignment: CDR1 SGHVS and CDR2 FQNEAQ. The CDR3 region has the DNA TGTGCCAGCAGCCGGGGACAGGGTCAGAACATTCAGTACTTC. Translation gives CASSRGQGQNIQYF.

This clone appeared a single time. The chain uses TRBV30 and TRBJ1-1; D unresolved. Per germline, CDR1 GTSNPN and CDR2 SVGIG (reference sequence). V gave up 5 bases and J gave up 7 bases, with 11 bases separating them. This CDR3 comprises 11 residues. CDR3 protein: CAWSGDDEAFF. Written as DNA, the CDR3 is TGTGCCTGGTCCGGGGATGATGAAGCTTTCTTT.

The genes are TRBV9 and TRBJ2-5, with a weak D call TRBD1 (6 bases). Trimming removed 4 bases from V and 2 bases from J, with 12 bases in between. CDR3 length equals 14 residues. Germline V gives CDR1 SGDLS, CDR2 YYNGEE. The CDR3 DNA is TGTGCCAGCAGCTCAAGGGGGATTCAAGAGACCCAGTACTTC. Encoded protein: CASSSRGIQETQYF.

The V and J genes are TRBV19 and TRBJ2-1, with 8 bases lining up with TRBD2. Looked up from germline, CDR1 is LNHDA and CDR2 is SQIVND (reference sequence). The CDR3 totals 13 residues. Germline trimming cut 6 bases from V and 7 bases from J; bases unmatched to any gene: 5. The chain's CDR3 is CASSGRARNEQFF. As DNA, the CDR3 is TGTGCCAGTAGCGGGAGGGCTCGTAATGAGCAGTTCTTC.

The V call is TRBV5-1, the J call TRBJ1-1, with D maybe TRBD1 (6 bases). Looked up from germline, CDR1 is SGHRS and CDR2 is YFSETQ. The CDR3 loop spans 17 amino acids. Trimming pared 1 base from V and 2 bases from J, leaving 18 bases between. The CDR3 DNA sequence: TGCGCCAGCAGCTTGTATCGGACAGAAGTGACTAACACTGAAGCTTTCTTT. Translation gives CASSLYRTEVTNTEAFF.

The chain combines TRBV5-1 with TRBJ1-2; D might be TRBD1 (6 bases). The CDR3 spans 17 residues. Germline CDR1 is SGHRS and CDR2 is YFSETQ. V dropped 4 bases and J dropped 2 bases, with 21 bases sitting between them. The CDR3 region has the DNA TGCGCCAGCAGCCACTCCACGCAGGGGCCGGAAAACTATGGCTACACCTTC. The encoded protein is CASSHSTQGPENYGYTF.

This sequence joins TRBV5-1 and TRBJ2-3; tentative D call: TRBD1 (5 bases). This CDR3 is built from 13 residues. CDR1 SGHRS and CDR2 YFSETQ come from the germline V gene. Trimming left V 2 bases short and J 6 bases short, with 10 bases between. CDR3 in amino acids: CASSLGAADTQYF. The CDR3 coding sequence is TGCGCCAGCAGCTTAGGGGCGGCGGATACGCAGTATTTT.

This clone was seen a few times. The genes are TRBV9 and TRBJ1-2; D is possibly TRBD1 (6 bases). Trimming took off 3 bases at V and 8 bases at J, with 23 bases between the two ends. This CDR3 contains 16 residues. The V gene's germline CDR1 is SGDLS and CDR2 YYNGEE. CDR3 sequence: CASSARVDSNMGGYTF. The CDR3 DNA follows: TGTGCCAGCAGCGCGAGGGTGGACAGTAATATGGGGGGCTACACCTTC. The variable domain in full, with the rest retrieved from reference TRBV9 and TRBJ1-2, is DSGVTQTPKHLITATGQRVTLRCSPRSGDLSVYWYQQSLDQGLQFLIQYYNGEERAKGNILERFSAQQFPDLHSELNLSSLELGDSALYFCASSARVDSNMGGYTFGSGTRLTVV.

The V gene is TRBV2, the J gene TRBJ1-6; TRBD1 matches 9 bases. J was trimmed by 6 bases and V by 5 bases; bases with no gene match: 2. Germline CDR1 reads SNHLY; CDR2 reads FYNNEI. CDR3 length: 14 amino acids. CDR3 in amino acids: CASSKDRGNSPLHF. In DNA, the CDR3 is TGTGCCAGCAGTAAGGACAGGGGTAATTCACCCCTCCACTTT. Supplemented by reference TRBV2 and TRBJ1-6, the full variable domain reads EPEVTQTPSHQVTQMGQEVILRCVPISNHLYFYWYRQILGQKVEFLVSFYNNEISEKSEIFDDQFSVERPDGSNFTLKIRSTKLEDSAMYFCASSKDRGNSPLHFGNGTRLTVT.

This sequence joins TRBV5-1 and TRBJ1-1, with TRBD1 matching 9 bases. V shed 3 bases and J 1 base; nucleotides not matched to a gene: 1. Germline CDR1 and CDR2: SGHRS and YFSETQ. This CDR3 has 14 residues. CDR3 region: CASSSGQGNTEAFF. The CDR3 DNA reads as TGCGCCAGCAGCTCGGGACAGGGGAACACTGAAGCTTTCTTT.

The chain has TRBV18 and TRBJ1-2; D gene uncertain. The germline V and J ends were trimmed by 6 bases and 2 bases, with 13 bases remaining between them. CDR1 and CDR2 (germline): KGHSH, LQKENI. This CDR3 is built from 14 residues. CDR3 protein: CASSLGRRNYGYTF. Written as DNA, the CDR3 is TGTGCCAGCTCCCTCGGGAGGCGGAACTATGGCTACACCTTC.

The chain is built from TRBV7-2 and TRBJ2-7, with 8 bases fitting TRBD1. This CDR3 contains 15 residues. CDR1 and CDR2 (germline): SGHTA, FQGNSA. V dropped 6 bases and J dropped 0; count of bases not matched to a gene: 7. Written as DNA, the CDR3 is TGTGCCAGCAGGCCCCGGGACAGGAGCTCCTACGAGCAGTACTTC. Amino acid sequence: CASRPRDRSSYEQYF.

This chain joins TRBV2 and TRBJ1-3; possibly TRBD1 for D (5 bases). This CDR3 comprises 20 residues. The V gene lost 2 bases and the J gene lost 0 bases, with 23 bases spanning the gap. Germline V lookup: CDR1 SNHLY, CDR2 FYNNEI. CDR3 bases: TGTGCCAGCAGTGAACTTAGTATTCAACAGCACAGGATCTCTGGAAACACCATATATTTT. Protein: CASSELSIQQHRISGNTIYF.

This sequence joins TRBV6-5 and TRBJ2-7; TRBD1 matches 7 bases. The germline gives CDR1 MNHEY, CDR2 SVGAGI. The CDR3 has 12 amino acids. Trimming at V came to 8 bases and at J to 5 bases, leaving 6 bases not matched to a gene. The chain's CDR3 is CASRQGSNEQYF. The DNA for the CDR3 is TGTGCCAGCCGACAGGGTTCCAACGAGCAGTACTTC.

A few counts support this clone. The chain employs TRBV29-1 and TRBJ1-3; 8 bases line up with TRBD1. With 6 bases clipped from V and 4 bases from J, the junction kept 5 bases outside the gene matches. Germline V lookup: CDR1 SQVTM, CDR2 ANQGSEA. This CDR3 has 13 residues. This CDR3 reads CSVGQARGNTIYF. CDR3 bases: TGCAGCGTGGGACAGGCGAGGGGAAACACCATATATTTT. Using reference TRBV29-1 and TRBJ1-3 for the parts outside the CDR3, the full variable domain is SAVISQKPSRDICQRGTSLTIQCQVDSQVTMMFWYRQQPGQSLTLIATANQGSEATYESGFVIDKFPISRPNLTFSTLTVSNMSPEDSSIYLCSVGQARGNTIYFGEGSWLTVV.